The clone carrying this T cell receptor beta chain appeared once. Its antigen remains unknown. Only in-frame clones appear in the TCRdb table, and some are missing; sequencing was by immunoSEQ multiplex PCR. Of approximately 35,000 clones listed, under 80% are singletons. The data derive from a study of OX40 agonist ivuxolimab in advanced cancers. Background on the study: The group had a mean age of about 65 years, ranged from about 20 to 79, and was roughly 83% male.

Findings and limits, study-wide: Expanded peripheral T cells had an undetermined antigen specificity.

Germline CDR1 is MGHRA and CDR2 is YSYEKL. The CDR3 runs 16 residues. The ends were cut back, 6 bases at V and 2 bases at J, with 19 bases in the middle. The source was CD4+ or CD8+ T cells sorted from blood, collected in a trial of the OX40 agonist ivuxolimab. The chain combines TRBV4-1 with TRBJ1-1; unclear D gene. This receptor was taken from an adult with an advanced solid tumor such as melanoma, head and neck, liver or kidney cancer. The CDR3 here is CASRAGDYGGNTEAFF. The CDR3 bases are TGCGCCAGCAGAGCGGGAGACTATGGAGGAAACACTGAAGCTTTCTTT.